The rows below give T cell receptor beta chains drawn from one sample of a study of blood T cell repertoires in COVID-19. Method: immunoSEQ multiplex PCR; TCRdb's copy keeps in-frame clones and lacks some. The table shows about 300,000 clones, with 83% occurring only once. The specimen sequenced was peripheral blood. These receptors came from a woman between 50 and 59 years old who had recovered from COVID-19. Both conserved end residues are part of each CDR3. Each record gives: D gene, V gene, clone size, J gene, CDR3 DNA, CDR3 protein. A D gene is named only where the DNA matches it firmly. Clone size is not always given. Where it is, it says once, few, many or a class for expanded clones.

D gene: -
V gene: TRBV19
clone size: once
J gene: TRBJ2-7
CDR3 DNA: TGTGCCAGTAGTGACTCAATCTTAAGCTCCTACGAGCAGTACTTC
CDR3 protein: CASSDSILSSYEQYF

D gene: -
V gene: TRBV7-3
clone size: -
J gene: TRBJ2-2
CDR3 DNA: TGTGCCAGCAGCTTAGTGCTTGGCAGTAACACCGGGGAGCTGTTTTTT
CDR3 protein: CASSLVLGSNTGELFF

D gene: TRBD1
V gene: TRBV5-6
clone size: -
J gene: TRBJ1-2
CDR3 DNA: TGTGCCAGCAGCGCCATAGGACAGGGGGGTGGCTACACCTTC
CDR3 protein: CASSAIGQGGGYTF

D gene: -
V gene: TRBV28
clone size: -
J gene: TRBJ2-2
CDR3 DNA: TGTGCCAGCCAAGGGGTTCTGAACACCGGGGAGCTGTTTTTT
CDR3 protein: CASQGVLNTGELFF

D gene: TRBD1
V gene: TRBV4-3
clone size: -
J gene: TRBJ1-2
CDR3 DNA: TGCGCCAGCAGCCAAGAGAGGACAGGTTCGTATGGCTACACCTTC
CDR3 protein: CASSQERTGSYGYTF

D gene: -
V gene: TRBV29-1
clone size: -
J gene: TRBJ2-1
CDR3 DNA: TGCAGCGTTGTCGCAGGCTCAGGGGAGCAGTTCTTC
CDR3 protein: CSVVAGSGEQFF

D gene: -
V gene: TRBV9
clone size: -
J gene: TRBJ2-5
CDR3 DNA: TGTGCCAGCAGCTTAGGACAGCAAGAGACCCAGTACTTC
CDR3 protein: CASSLGQQETQYF

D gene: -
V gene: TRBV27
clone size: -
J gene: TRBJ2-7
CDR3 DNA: TGTGCCAGCAGTTACAGGGGGGGCCCGAGCTCCTACGAGCAGTACTTC
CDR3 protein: CASSYRGGPSSYEQYF

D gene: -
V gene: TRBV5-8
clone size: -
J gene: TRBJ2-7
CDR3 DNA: TGTGCCAGCAGCTTTCGTGGCTTCGACTCCCGAGCGCAGTACTTC
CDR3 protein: CASSFRGFDSRAQYF

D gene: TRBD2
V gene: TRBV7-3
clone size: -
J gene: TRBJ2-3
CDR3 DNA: TGTGCCAGCAGCAATAGCGGGGGGGCCTCTGATACGCAGTATTTT
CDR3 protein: CASSNSGGASDTQYF

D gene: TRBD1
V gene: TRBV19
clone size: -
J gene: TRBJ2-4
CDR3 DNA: TGTGCCAGTAGCCCGACAGGGACCAACATTCAGTACTTC
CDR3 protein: CASSPTGTNIQYF

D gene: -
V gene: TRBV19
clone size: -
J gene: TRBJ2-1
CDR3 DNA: TGTGCCAGTACCCCCAGGGAAAACAATGAGCAGTTCTTC
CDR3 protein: CASTPRENNEQFF

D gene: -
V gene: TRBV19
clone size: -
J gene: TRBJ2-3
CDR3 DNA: TGTGCCAGTAGTATAGCCGGGACTCACGGCACAGATACGCAGTATTTT
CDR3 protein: CASSIAGTHGTDTQYF

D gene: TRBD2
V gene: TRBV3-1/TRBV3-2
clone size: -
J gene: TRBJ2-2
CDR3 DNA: TGTGCCAGCAGCCACCCTAGCGGGAGATGGACCGGGGAGCTGTTTTTT
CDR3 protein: CASSHPSGRWTGELFF

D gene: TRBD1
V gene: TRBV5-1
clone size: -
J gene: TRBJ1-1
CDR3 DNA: TGCGCCAGCAGCTTGGCGGACAGGGTCTATCTGAACACTGAAGCTTTCTTT
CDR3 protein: CASSLADRVYLNTEAFF

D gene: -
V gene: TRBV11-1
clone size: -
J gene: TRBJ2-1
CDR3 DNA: TGTGCCAGCAGCTCGGTAACGGGAAATGAGCAGTTCTTC
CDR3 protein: CASSSVTGNEQFF

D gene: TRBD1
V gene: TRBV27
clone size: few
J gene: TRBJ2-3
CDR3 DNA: TGTGCCAGCAGTTCGCAGACAGGGGCAGATACGCAGTATTTT
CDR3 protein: CASSSQTGADTQYF

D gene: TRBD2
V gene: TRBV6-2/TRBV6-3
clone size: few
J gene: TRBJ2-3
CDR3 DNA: TGTGCCAGCAGCCCCCGCGGGAGGGCTATTGGCACAGATACGCAGTATTTT
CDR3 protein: CASSPRGRAIGTDTQYF

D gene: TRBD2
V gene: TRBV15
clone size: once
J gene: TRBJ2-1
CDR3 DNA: TGTGCCACCAGCAGAGATCTTTGGGGACTAGCGGGAGGCGAGCAGTTCTTC
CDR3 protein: CATSRDLWGLAGGEQFF

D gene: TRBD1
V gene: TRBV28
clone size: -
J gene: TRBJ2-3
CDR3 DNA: TGTGCCAGCAGAGGACAGGGGTCTTCTCTGGTCTCGCAGTATTTT
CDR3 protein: CASRGQGSSLVSQYF

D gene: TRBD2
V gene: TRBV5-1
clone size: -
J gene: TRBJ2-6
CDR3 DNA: TGCGCCAGCAGCCCGACTAGCGGGGGGGCGTCTGGGGCCAACGTCCTGACTTTC
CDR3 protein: CASSPTSGGASGANVLTF

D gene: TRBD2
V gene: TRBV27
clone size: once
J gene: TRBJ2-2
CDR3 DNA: TGTGCCAGCAGTTTAGGATTAGCGGGAGTGTCTGTGACCGGGGAGCTGTTTTTT
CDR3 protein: CASSLGLAGVSVTGELFF

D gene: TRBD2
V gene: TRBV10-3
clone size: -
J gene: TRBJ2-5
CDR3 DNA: TGTGCCATCAGTGACCCAACTATAGCGGGGGGGCAGGGGGAGACCCAGTACTTC
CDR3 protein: CAISDPTIAGGQGETQYF

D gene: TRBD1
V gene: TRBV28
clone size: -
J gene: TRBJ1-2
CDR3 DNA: TGTGCCAGCAGTTTAAGCCACTTCGGACAGGGGAATGGCTACACCTTC
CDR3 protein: CASSLSHFGQGNGYTF

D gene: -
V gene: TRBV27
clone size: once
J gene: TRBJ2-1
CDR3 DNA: TGTGCCAGCAGTTCCTCGAGCTCCTACAATGAGCAGTTCTTC
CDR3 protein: CASSSSSSYNEQFF

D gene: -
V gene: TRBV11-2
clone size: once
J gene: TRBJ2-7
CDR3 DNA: TGTGCCAGCAGCTTAGCCCCCACCTACGAGCAGTACTTC
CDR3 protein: CASSLAPTYEQYF

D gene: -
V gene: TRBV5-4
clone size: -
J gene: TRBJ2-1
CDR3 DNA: TGTGCCAGCAGCTTGGCCGGGTCCGGGAACAATGAGCAGTTCTTC
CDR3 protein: CASSLAGSGNNEQFF

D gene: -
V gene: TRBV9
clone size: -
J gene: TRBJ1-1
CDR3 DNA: TGTGCCAGCAGCGTAGTTCCGGGGTCGGACACTGAAGCTTTCTTT
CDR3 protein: CASSVVPGSDTEAFF

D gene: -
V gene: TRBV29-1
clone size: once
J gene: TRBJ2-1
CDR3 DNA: TGCAGCGTCAGGGCTTCCGGCAATGAGCAGTTCTTC
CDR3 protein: CSVRASGNEQFF

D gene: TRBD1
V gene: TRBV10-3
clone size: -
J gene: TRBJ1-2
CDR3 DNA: TGTGCCATCAGTGATAACCGGGACAGGGTTGAAGGCTACACCTTC
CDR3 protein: CAISDNRDRVEGYTF

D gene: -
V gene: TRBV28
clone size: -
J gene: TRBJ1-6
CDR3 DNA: TGTGCCAGCAGTTTAGAGGAGGGCACCTATAATTCACCCCTCCACTTT
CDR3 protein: CASSLEEGTYNSPLHF

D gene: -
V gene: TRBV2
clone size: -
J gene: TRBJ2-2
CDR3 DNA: TGTGCCAGCAGTGAGTGGACAACAGGGAACACCGGGGAGCTGTTTTTT
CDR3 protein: CASSEWTTGNTGELFF

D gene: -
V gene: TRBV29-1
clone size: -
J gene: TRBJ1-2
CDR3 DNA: TGCAGCCTGCAAGGAGTCGATGGCTACACCTTC
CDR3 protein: CSLQGVDGYTF

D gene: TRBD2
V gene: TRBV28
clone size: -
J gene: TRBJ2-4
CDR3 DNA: TGTGCCAGCAGTGCTACTAGCGGGACTACCGGGGTTCAGTACTTC
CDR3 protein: CASSATSGTTGVQYF

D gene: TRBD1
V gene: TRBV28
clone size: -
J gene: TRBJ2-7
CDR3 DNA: TGTGCCAGCAGAGCCCGACAGGGAAGGTTGTACTTC
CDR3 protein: CASRARQGRLYF

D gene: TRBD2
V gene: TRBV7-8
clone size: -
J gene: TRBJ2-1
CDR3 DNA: TGTGCCAGCAGCTTGCGCCGACTAGCGGGAAGAGGGGACTACAATGAGCAGTTCTTC
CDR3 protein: CASSLRRLAGRGDYNEQFF

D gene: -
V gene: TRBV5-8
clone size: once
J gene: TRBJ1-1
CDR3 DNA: TGTGCCAGCAGGTCTTCTACACGGCGGGGAGCCATGAACACTGAAGCTTTCTTT
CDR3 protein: CASRSSTRRGAMNTEAFF

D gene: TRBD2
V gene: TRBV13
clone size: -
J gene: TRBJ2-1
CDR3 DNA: TGTGCCAGCAGCTCCCTCCCGAAGGTAGCGGGGTCGAGGTACAATGAGCAGTTCTTC
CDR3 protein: CASSSLPKVAGSRYNEQFF

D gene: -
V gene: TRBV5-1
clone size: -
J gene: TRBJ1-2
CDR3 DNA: TGCGCCAGCAGCGACACCCCTAACTATGGCTACACCTTC
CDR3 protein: CASSDTPNYGYTF

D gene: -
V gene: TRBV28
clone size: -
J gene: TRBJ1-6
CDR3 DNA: TGTGCCAGCAGTCCCCCCCGCGGGGTGTCACCCCTCCACTTT
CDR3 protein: CASSPPRGVSPLHF

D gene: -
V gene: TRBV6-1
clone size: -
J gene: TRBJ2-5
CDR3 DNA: TGTGCCAGCAGTGAACCCCCACAGGGCCAAGAGACCCAGTACTTC
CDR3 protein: CASSEPPQGQETQYF

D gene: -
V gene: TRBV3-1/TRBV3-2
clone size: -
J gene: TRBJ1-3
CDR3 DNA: TGTGCCAGCAGCCAAGGACACCGAAACACCATATATTTT
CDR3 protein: CASSQGHRNTIYF

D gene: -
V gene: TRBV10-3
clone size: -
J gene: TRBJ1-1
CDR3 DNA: TGTGCCATCAGACCTGGGGGAGGTGGGGTGGCTTTCTTT
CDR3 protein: CAIRPGGGGVAFF

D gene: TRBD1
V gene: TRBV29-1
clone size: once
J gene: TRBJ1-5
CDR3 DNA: TGCAGCGTTTACCGGGACAGACAACCCAAGCCCCAGCATTTT
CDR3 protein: CSVYRDRQPKPQHF

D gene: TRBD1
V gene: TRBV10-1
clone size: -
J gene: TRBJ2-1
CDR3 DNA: TGCGCCAGCAGCCATGTGAACAGGGGGTATATCTACAATGAGCAGTTCTTC
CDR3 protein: CASSHVNRGYIYNEQFF

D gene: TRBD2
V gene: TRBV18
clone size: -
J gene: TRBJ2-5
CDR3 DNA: TGTGCCAGCTCACCACCGACTAGCGGGGGACTCGGGGAGACCCAGTACTTC
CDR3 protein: CASSPPTSGGLGETQYF

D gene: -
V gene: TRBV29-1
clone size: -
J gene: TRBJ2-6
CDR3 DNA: TGCAGCGTTGGGGCAGGCAGCTCTGGGGCCAACGTCCTGACTTTC
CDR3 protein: CSVGAGSSGANVLTF

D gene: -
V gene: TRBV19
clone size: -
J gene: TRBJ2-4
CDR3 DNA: TGTGCCAGCGCGTTGGTTCGGACACTAGCCAAAAACATTCAGTACTTC
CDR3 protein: CASALVRTLAKNIQYF

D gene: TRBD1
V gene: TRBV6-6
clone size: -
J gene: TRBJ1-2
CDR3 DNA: TGTGCCAGCAGTGGACAGGGGCTCAGCTATGGCTACACCTTC
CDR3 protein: CASSGQGLSYGYTF

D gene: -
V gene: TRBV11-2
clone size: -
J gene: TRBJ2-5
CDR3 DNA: TGTGCCAGCAGCTCTTCGGGCATTAGACTAAAAGAGACCCAGTACTTC
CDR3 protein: CASSSSGIRLKETQYF

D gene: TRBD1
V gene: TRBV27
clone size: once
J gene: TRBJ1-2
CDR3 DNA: TGTGCCAGCAGTTTAAGCGCGGGACAGGGAACCTATGGCTACACCTTC
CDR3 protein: CASSLSAGQGTYGYTF

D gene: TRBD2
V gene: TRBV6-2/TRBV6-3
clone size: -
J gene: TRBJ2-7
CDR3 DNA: TGTGCCAGCAGTTACTCGAGTACTAGCGGGTTCAAGCAGTACTTC
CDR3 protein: CASSYSSTSGFKQYF

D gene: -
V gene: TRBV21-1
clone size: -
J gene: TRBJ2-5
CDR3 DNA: TGTGCCAGCAGCAAAGCGGGTACAGGGGCCTGTGAGACCCAGTACTTC
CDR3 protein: CASSKAGTGACETQYF

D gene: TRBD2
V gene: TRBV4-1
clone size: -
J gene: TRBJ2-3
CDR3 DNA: TGCGCCAGCAGCCCGCTAGCGGGAGGGATCACAGATACGCAGTATTTT
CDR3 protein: CASSPLAGGITDTQYF